This T cell receptor beta chain was captured by sequencing in a study of blood T cell repertoires in COVID-19. Overall study: Samples representing acute and convalescent COVID-19 were sourced from the United States, Italy and Spain. PBMCs, B-cell-depleted T cells, or T cells provided the cDNA or gDNA that made up the material.

Germline loops: CDR1 SGHTA, CDR2 FQGNSA. V was clipped by 1 base and J by 4 bases, with 8 bases between them. This CDR3 is built from 15 residues. In the original workflow: Reference gene primer amplification gave estimated nucleated cell counts. The method was immunoSEQ multiplex PCR; TCRdb's version includes in-frame clones alone and lacks a portion of them. V, J and clone size are taken as reported in that table, and D and trimming were inferred from the DNA itself. The sample includes 70,000 to 90,000 clones, 86% of them seen just once. The genes are TRBV7-2 and TRBJ1-6, with D unclear. The sample comprised peripheral blood. This receptor was identified in a man aged 55-75 years with acute or convalescent COVID-19. CDR3 nucleotide sequence: TGTGCCAGCAGCTTAGATGGCAGTTATAATTCACCCCTCCACTTT. It codes for CASSLDGSYNSPLHF.